These T cell receptor beta chains were read from a single sample in a study of blood T cell repertoires in COVID-19. This table comes from immunoSEQ multiplex PCR, and its TCRdb copy is limited to in-frame clones, with some not included. The profile shows roughly 250,000 clones, roughly 80% of them singletons. Sequencing was performed on peripheral blood. The receptors were sampled from a person aged 70 to 85 with COVID-19, enrolled during active disease. The CDR3 runs from the conserved cysteine through the conserved F or W. A D gene is named only where the DNA matches it firmly. Size tells how often a clone was seen (once, few, many) or the class of an expanded clone, and some rows leave it out.

J,D,size,V,CDR3,DNA
TRBJ2-4,TRBD2,once,TRBV5-1,CASSPGPGTSGSDIQYF,TGCGCCAGCAGCCCGGGCCCCGGGACTAGCGGGAGTGACATTCAGTACTTC
TRBJ2-3,.,.,TRBV9,CASSVLGGGLGTDTQYF,TGTGCCAGCAGTGTATTAGGGGGGGGATTGGGCACAGATACGCAGTATTTT
TRBJ2-1,TRBD2,once,TRBV18,CASSPDGLAGPYNEQFF,TGTGCCAGCTCACCAGACGGGCTAGCGGGACCCTACAATGAGCAGTTCTTC
TRBJ2-3,.,.,TRBV7-9,CASSYQGDTQYF,TGTGCCAGCAGCTACCAGGGAGATACGCAGTATTTT
TRBJ1-6,.,once,TRBV7-3,CASSFTEGSPLHF,TGTGCCAGCAGCTTTACCGAGGGATCACCCCTCCACTTT
TRBJ2-7,.,.,TRBV7-2,CASSLGTQHTYEQYF,TGTGCCAGCAGCTTAGGGACTCAACACACCTACGAGCAGTACTTC
TRBJ2-7,.,.,TRBV9,CASSVGTLAYEQYF,TGTGCCAGCAGCGTGGGGACTCTGGCCTACGAGCAGTACTTC
TRBJ1-5,.,.,TRBV6-2/TRBV6-3,CASSYHSNQPQHF,TGTGCCAGCAGTTATCATAGCAATCAGCCCCAGCATTTT
TRBJ2-7,TRBD1,.,TRBV7-9,CASSLETGGPEQYF,TGTGCCAGCAGCTTAGAGACAGGGGGCCCCGAGCAGTACTTC
TRBJ2-5,.,.,TRBV19,CASSMRQETQYF,TGTGCCAGTAGTATGAGGCAAGAGACCCAGTACTTC
TRBJ2-7,.,.,TRBV29-1,CSVARSGEQYF,TGCAGCGTTGCTCGCTCAGGCGAGCAGTACTTC
TRBJ1-4,.,.,TRBV27,CASSLGARVEKLFF,TGTGCCAGCAGTTTGGGGGCGCGGGTCGAAAAACTGTTTTTT
TRBJ1-1,TRBD1,.,TRBV7-3,CASSVNGQGSEAFF,TGTGCCAGCAGCGTAAACGGACAGGGCAGTGAAGCTTTCTTT
TRBJ1-5,.,.,TRBV11-2,CASSLDRRVGDQPQHF,TGTGCCAGCAGCTTAGATAGGCGGGTGGGTGATCAGCCCCAGCATTTT
TRBJ1-3,.,.,TRBV28,CASSPSGNTIYF,TGTGCCAGCAGCCCCTCCGGAAACACCATATATTTT
TRBJ2-1,.,few,TRBV28,CASSRARLTHNEQFF,TGTGCCAGCAGCAGGGCGCGCCTGACCCACAATGAGCAGTTCTTC
TRBJ1-5,.,.,TRBV6-5,CASSYPEGLRNQPQHF,TGTGCCAGCAGTTACCCGGAGGGGTTGCGCAATCAGCCCCAGCATTTT
TRBJ2-2,.,once,TRBV10-3,CAISESTISEELFF,TGTGCCATCAGTGAGTCAACTATTAGCGAGGAGCTGTTTTTT
TRBJ2-6,TRBD1,.,TRBV3-1/TRBV3-2,CASSSRTGGHGANVLTF,TGTGCCAGCAGCTCAAGAACAGGGGGACATGGGGCCAACGTCCTGACTTTC
TRBJ1-2,.,.,TRBV7-9,CASSFGNQGRNGYTF,TGTGCCAGCAGCTTCGGAAATCAGGGGAGAAATGGCTACACCTTC
TRBJ2-1,.,once,TRBV7-9,CASSLGRVTPVNEQFF,TGTGCCAGCAGCTTAGGGCGGGTAACCCCAGTCAATGAGCAGTTCTTC
TRBJ1-4,.,.,TRBV15,CATKDSPDEKLFF,TGTGCCACCAAAGACAGTCCTGATGAAAAACTGTTTTTT
TRBJ2-2,.,.,TRBV5-1,CASSTSSNTGELFF,TGCGCCAGCAGCACCAGTTCGAACACCGGGGAGCTGTTTTTT
TRBJ2-5,TRBD2,.,TRBV2,CASSDLVAGVREETQYF,TGTGCCAGCAGTGACTTGGTAGCGGGGGTCAGAGAAGAGACCCAGTACTTC
TRBJ2-2,.,.,TRBV7-2,CASSLKRGTGELFF,TGTGCCAGCAGCTTAAAAAGAGGCACCGGGGAGCTGTTTTTT
TRBJ2-1,.,.,TRBV19,CASSIAGGTSYNEQFF,TGTGCCAGTAGTATAGCCGGCGGTACCTCCTACAATGAGCAGTTCTTC
TRBJ1-1,TRBD1,.,TRBV9,CASSVVGTGLSEAFF,TGTGCCAGCAGCGTAGTTGGGACAGGGCTCTCGGAAGCTTTCTTT
TRBJ2-7,.,.,TRBV5-6,CASSLMVGVYEQYF,TGTGCCAGCAGCTTGATGGTGGGAGTCTACGAGCAGTACTTC
TRBJ1-4,.,.,TRBV7-9,CASSQLTATNEKLFF,TGTGCCAGCAGCCAACTAACCGCAACTAATGAAAAACTGTTTTTT
TRBJ1-5,.,few,TRBV4-1,CASSQDNARGNQPQHF,TGCGCCAGCAGCCAAGATAACGCGCGGGGTAATCAGCCCCAGCATTTT
TRBJ2-2,TRBD1,.,TRBV6-6,CASSYRTGSTGELFF,TGTGCCAGCAGTTACAGGACAGGGTCCACCGGGGAGCTGTTTTTT
TRBJ1-6,TRBD1,.,TRBV6-5,CASSRQGLNSPLHF,TGTGCCAGCAGCAGACAGGGTCTTAATTCACCCCTCCACTTT
TRBJ2-7,TRBD2,.,TRBV3-1/TRBV3-2,CASSQDWGLVYF,TGTGCCAGCAGCCAAGATTGGGGACTAGTGTACTTC
TRBJ1-5,.,.,TRBV2,CASSEAGGGRQPQHF,TGTGCCAGCAGTGAGGCGGGGGGCGGGCGACAGCCCCAGCATTTT
TRBJ1-4,.,.,TRBV4-1,CASSQETGNGKLFF,TGCGCCAGCAGCCAAGAGACCGGGAATGGAAAACTGTTTTTT